This TCR beta chain is from a study of blood T cell repertoires in COVID-19. Germline loops: CDR1 LNHDA, CDR2 SQIVND (reference sequence). The V gene lost 4 bases and the J gene lost 3 bases, with 15 bases spanning the gap. The CDR3 loop spans 15 amino acids. Profiled with immunoSEQ multiplex PCR; TCRdb holds only in-frame clones, not every one. This sample carries about 160,000 clones, 92% of them seen once, and the ten largest clones take 4.5% to 5%. The chain is built from TRBV19 and TRBJ1-2; D is perhaps TRBD1 (6 bases). Sequenced input: peripheral blood. The clonotype originates from a man younger than 40 with COVID-19, enrolled during active disease. CDR3 amino acids: CASSTEQGEDYGYTF. The CDR3 DNA follows: TGTGCCAGTAGTACCGAACAGGGAGAGGACTATGGCTACACCTTC.